Below, 9 T cell receptor beta chains from the same sample are listed, as sequenced in a study of shared clonotypes between healthy human individuals. Some clones are missing from TCRdb's copy, which holds only in-frame ones; the method was immunoSEQ multiplex PCR. The repertoire holds 330,000 or so clones, with approximately 74% as singletons. What was sequenced was memory CD4+ T cells sorted from blood. The subset denotes: CD45RA-negative fraction. These receptors were obtained from a man aged 30 to 45 in good health.

This clone was detected ten times or more. The chain links TRBV6-1 to TRBJ1-4, with 7 nucleotides matching TRBD1. Per germline, CDR1 MNHNS and CDR2 SASEGT. V was clipped by 6 bases and J by 5 bases; unmatched bases: 9. This CDR3 contains 15 residues. The CDR3 coding sequence is TGTGCCAGCAGGGCCGACAGGGCTTGGAATGAAAAACTGTTTTTT. Protein product: CASRADRAWNEKLFF.

The J gene is TRBJ2-1, the V gene TRBV6-5; 11 positions agree with TRBD2. CDR1 is MNHEY and CDR2 is SVGAGI in the germline V gene. CDR3 size: 15 residues. V gave up 6 bases and J gave up 4 bases; unmatched junction bases: 5. In DNA, the CDR3 is TGTGCCAGCAGCCGAGGACTAGCGGGTTACAATGAGCAGTTCTTC. Its translation is CASSRGLAGYNEQFF.

This chain joins TRBV5-4 and TRBJ1-3, with no clear D. V lost 3 bases and J lost 0, with 7 bases in between. The CDR3 length is 14 residues. CDR1 is SGHNT and CDR2 is YYREEE in the germline V gene (reference sequence). CDR3 sequence: CASSSWISGNTIYF. Written as DNA, the CDR3 is TGTGCCAGCAGCTCTTGGATCTCTGGAAACACCATATATTTT.

V and J are TRBV4-1 and TRBJ2-7; D possibly corresponds to TRBD2 (6 bases). CDR1 is MGHRA, CDR2 YSYEKL, per germline. V lost 4 bases and J 2 bases, leaving 15 bases between the germline ends. The CDR3 sequence is 15 residues long. The CDR3 coding sequence is TGCGCCAGCAGCCCCGTAGAGAGGACTACCTACGAGCAGTACTTC. This sequence encodes CASSPVERTTYEQYF.

In its sample, this clone was seen a few times. The V call is TRBV11-1, the J call TRBJ2-5; D unresolved. CDR3 length: 14 residues. Germline CDR1 and CDR2: SGHAT and FQDESV (reference sequence). V shed 2 bases and J shed 4 bases, with 11 bases lying between them. The CDR3 sequence: CASSLSTGAETQYF. The CDR3 DNA is TGTGCCAGCAGCTTATCCACGGGCGCAGAGACCCAGTACTTC.

The chain couples TRBV18 to TRBJ2-1, with a possible D match to TRBD2 (5 bases). Germline V gene data show CDR1 as KGHSH and CDR2 as LQKENI. V was shortened by 3 bases and J by 10 bases, with 13 bases between the two germline ends. CDR3 length equals 13 residues. The CDR3 here is CASSPPLGGEQFF. In DNA form, the CDR3 reads TGTGCCAGCTCACCCCCACTAGGCGGGGAGCAGTTCTTC.

Note on this clone: A much larger clone differs from this one at a single base, so this may be a read error. The V call is TRBV2, the J call TRBJ2-7; no definite D call. CDR1 and CDR2 from the germline V gene are SNHLY and FYNNEI. The CDR3 is 11 amino acids. Trimming pared 3 bases from V and 4 bases from J, leaving 4 bases between. This chain's CDR3 is CASSDKYEQYF. CDR3 nucleotides: TGTGCCAGCAGTGATAAGTACGAGCAGTACTTC.

This clone was counted between two and nine times. The chain combines TRBV6-1 with TRBJ1-5; D ambiguous. Germline V CDR1 and CDR2: MNHNS, SASEGT. The CDR3 is 15 residues long. Trimming removed 4 bases from V and 6 bases from J, with 16 bases in between. The CDR3 is CASSAGGAGSQPQHF. In DNA form, the CDR3 reads TGTGCCAGCAGTGCAGGCGGCGCCGGATCTCAGCCCCAGCATTTT.

This chain joins TRBV7-2 and TRBJ2-7, with TRBD1 matching 8 bases. CDR1 is SGHTA, CDR2 FQGNSA, per germline. V lost 5 bases and J lost 4; bases outside the gene matches: 10. The CDR3 is made up of 15 amino acids. The CDR3 is CASSRLAGGLYEQYF. The CDR3 bases are TGTGCCAGCAGCCGCTTAGCAGGGGGCTTGTACGAGCAGTACTTC.